These 17 T cell receptor beta chains were all obtained from the same sample, sequenced in a study of T cell responses to AZD1222 COVID-19 vaccine. Data came from immunoSEQ multiplex PCR; TCRdb stores just in-frame clones and leaves some out. Of approximately 120,000 clones in the sample, about nine tenths are singletons; the top ten hold approximately 5.2%. The input for sequencing was peripheral blood, taken on day 0 of AZD1222 vaccination. The receptors were gathered from an adult in good health.

The chain uses TRBV4-2 and TRBJ1-2; 8 nucleotides align to TRBD1. The CDR3 sequence is 15 residues long. Germline loops: CDR1 LGHNA, CDR2 YNFKEQ. V was pared by 0 bases and J by 4 bases, with 4 bases of the junction left unmatched. The CDR3: CASSQDTDRGYGYTF. CDR3 in DNA: TGTGCCAGCAGCCAAGATACCGACAGGGGCTATGGCTACACCTTC.

The count of this clone is one. The rearrangement uses TRBV5-5 and TRBJ2-3, with 9 bases that match TRBD1. V lost 4 bases and J lost 0; bases outside the gene matches: 3. Germline CDR1 SGHKS, CDR2 YYEKEE (reference sequence). The length of the CDR3 is 15 residues. This CDR3 reads CASSPGQGSTDTQYF. The CDR3 nucleotides read TGTGCCAGCAGCCCCGGACAGGGGAGCACAGATACGCAGTATTTT.

The chain links TRBV28 to TRBJ2-3, with TRBD2 identical over 12 bases. Unmatched junction bases numbered 8, after V lost 5 bases and J lost 2 bases. Germline V gene data show CDR1 as MDHEN and CDR2 as SYDVKM. The CDR3 loop spans 17 amino acids. The CDR3 DNA sequence: TGTGCCAGCAGTCTCTCAAGGACTAGCGGGGTCACAGATACGCAGTATTTT. This encodes CASSLSRTSGVTDTQYF.

The chain is built from TRBV5-1 and TRBJ2-2; perhaps TRBD1 as D (5 bases). Trimming removed 4 bases at V and 2 bases at J, with 15 bases between. The CDR3 runs to 16 residues. The germline gives CDR1 SGHRS, CDR2 YFSETQ. The CDR3 DNA is TGCGCCAGCAGCCTGTCTCTGGGGCCCAACACCGGGGAGCTGTTTTTT. Translation gives CASSLSLGPNTGELFF.

This clone was picked up one time. This chain uses TRBV29-1 with TRBJ2-7; the match to TRBD1 covers 7 bases. With 1 base clipped from V and 2 bases from J, the junction kept 5 bases outside the gene matches. CDR3 size: 14 residues. Germline V lookup: CDR1 SQVTM, CDR2 ANQGSEA. CDR3 sequence (DNA): TGCAGCGTTGAAGCCCAGGGACAGACCTACGAGCAGTACTTC. It translates to CSVEAQGQTYEQYF.

This clone was counted a single time. V gene TRBV29-1 combines with J gene TRBJ1-3, with 7 bases lining up with TRBD1. The germline gives CDR1 SQVTM, CDR2 ANQGSEA. V lost 2 bases and J lost 5; bases outside the gene matches: 6. The CDR3 totals 14 residues. The CDR3 is CSVERQGLRNTIYF. In nucleotides, the CDR3 is TGCAGCGTTGAACGACAGGGTTTAAGAAACACCATATATTTT.

V usage is TRBV6-2 or TRBV6-3 and J usage is TRBJ1-4, with a tentative D call TRBD1 (5 bases). The CDR3 runs 15 residues. With 6 bases removed from V and 2 bases from J, the gap between germline ends came to 13 bases. Germline CDR1 reads MNHEY; CDR2 reads SVGEGT. The CDR3 is CASSPIRATNEKLFF. The CDR3 DNA is TGTGCCAGCAGCCCTATCAGGGCCACTAATGAAAAACTGTTTTTT.

CDR3 sequence reads: CASSPGQGAGYTF. The CDR3 bases are TGCGCCAGCAGCCCGGGACAGGGGGCAGGCTACACCTTC. The chain employs TRBV5-1 and TRBJ1-2, with 12 bases matching TRBD1. Germline V CDR1 and CDR2: SGHRS, YFSETQ. The V segment lost 4 bases and the J segment 8 bases; nucleotides outside the gene matches: 3. The length of the CDR3 is 13 residues.

V usage is TRBV5-4 and J usage is TRBJ2-1; TRBD1 might be the D (6 bases). Trimming stripped 1 base from V and 6 bases from J, with 11 bases between. This CDR3 comprises 14 residues. Germline V gene sequence: CDR1 SGHNT, CDR2 YYREEE (reference sequence). CDR3 residues: CASSLSGQGNEQFF. In DNA form, the CDR3 reads TGTGCCAGCAGCTTGTCGGGACAAGGCAATGAGCAGTTCTTC.

This clone has just one count. The chain recombines TRBV5-6 with TRBJ2-6; 7 bases match TRBD1. J gave up 1 base and V 3 bases, and 4 bases lay outside the gene matches. CDR1 SGHDT and CDR2 YYEEEE come from the germline V gene. The CDR3 is 16 residues long. CDR3 sequence: CASSWARGSGANVLTF. CDR3 bases: TGTGCCAGCAGCTGGGCCAGGGGGTCTGGGGCCAACGTCCTGACTTTC.

J is TRBJ1-2 and V is TRBV9, with D perhaps TRBD1 (6 bases). Trimming removed 0 bases from V and 6 bases from J, with 9 bases in between. The CDR3 runs 13 residues. Germline values: CDR1 SGDLS, CDR2 YYNGEE. The CDR3 spells CASSVDRVDGYTF. The CDR3 nucleotides read TGTGCCAGCAGCGTAGACAGGGTTGATGGCTACACCTTC.

The CDR3 DNA follows: TGTGCCAGTGGACAGGGGCTGTACCAAGAGACCCAGTACTTC. Its translation is CASGQGLYQETQYF. V and J are TRBV9 and TRBJ2-5; 9 nucleotides align to TRBD1. The CDR3 loop spans 14 amino acids. V lost 8 bases, J lost 0 bases, and 5 bases stayed unmatched. Germline V gene sequence: CDR1 SGDLS, CDR2 YYNGEE.

The rearrangement uses TRBV13 and TRBJ1-2; a weak D match, TRBD1 (5 bases). Germline loops: CDR1 PRHDT, CDR2 FYEKMQ (reference sequence). Trimming cost V 5 bases and J 0 bases, with 10 bases left between them. This CDR3 has 14 amino acids. CDR3 in DNA: TGTGCCAGCAGCCTGGACATAACTAACTATGGCTACACCTTC. Translating it yields CASSLDITNYGYTF.

The gene calls are TRBV27 and TRBJ1-1; 7 positions match TRBD1. The length of the CDR3 is 14 residues. V lost 4 bases to trimming and J lost 0 bases; unmatched junction nucleotides: 2. Germline CDR1 and CDR2: MNHEY and SMNVEV (reference sequence). The CDR3 protein is CASSWGQLNTEAFF. In nucleotides, the CDR3 is TGTGCCAGCAGTTGGGGACAGCTGAACACTGAAGCTTTCTTT.

The V and J genes are TRBV2 and TRBJ1-4; no reliable D call. Germline-derived CDR1 and CDR2 are SNHLY and FYNNEI. The CDR3 totals 13 residues. V lost 6 bases, J lost 1 base, and 6 bases lay in between. The CDR3 nucleotides are TGTGCCAGCAGACTAGAAACTAATGAAAAACTGTTTTTT. Translated: CASRLETNEKLFF.

The CDR3 protein is CASSQAAGNSYEQYF. The CDR3 DNA reads as TGTGCCAGCAGCCAAGCCGCGGGGAACTCCTACGAGCAGTACTTC. This rearrangement joins TRBV3-1 (or the pseudogene TRBV3-2) to TRBJ2-7, with D possibly matching TRBD2 (6 bases). Germline V CDR1 and CDR2: LGHDT, YNNKEL (reference sequence). Trimming took off 1 base at V and 0 bases at J, with 10 bases between the two ends. This CDR3 has 15 amino acids.

CDR3 in amino acids: CATSRGGTGIYGYTF. The CDR3 nucleotides read TGTGCCACCAGCAGAGGGGGGACAGGGATCTATGGCTACACCTTC. V is TRBV15 and J is TRBJ1-2, with TRBD1 matching 9 bases. The V segment lost 1 base and the J segment 4 bases; nucleotides outside the gene matches: 4. The CDR3 has 15 amino acids. Per the germline V gene, CDR1 is LNHNV and CDR2 is YYDKDF (reference sequence).